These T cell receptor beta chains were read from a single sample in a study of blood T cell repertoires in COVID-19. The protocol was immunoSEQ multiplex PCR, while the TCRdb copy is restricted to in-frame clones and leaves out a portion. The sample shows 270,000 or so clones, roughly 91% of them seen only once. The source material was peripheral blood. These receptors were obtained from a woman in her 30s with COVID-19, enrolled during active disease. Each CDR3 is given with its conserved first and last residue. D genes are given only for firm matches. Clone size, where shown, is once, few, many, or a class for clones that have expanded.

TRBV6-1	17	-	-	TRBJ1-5	CASSEARAQNSNQPQHF	TGTGCCAGCAGTGAAGCGAGGGCACAGAATAGCAATCAGCCCCAGCATTTT
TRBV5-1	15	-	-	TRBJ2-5	CASSLAPGSQETQYF	TGCGCCAGCAGCTTGGCCCCGGGGTCCCAAGAGACCCAGTACTTC
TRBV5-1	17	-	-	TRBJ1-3	CASSLGSDRLSGNTIYF	TGCGCCAGCAGCTTGGGTTCCGACAGGCTCTCTGGAAACACCATATATTTT
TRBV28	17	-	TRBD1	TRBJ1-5	CASSLGTGRYGNQPQHF	TGTGCCAGCAGCCTAGGGACAGGGAGGTATGGCAATCAGCCCCAGCATTTT
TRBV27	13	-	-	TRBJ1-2	CASSLGGLGGYTF	TGTGCCAGCAGTTTAGGAGGGCTAGGGGGCTACACCTTC
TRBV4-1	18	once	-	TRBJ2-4	CASSPSSLDVLAKNIQYF	TGCGCCAGCAGCCCTAGCTCCCTCGACGTCCTAGCCAAAAACATTCAGTACTTC
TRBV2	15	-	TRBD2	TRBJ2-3	CAGGTSGSYTDTQYF	TGTGCCGGGGGGACTAGCGGGAGCTACACAGATACGCAGTATTTT
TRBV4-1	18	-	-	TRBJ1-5	CASTPEGTAFSSNQPQHF	TGCGCCAGCACTCCGGAGGGCACAGCTTTCTCTAGCAATCAGCCCCAGCATTTT
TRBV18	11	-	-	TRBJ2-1	CASSPGDEQFF	TGTGCCAGCTCCCCGGGAGACGAGCAGTTCTTC
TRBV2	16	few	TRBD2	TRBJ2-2	CASSRLAGASTGELFF	TGTGCCAGCAGCAGACTAGCGGGGGCTAGTACCGGGGAGCTGTTTTTT
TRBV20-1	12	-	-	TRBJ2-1	CSASPGVNEQFF	TGCAGTGCTAGTCCCGGAGTGAATGAGCAGTTCTTC
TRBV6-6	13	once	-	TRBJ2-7	CASSYYQIYEQYF	TGTGCCAGCAGTTACTATCAGATCTACGAGCAGTACTTC
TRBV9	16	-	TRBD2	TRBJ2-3	CASSVSPLAGKDTQYF	TGTGCCAGCAGCGTCTCACCTCTAGCGGGTAAAGATACGCAGTATTTT
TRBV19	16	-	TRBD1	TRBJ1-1	CASSPGQGARNTEAFF	TGTGCCAGTAGTCCAGGACAGGGGGCCCGGAACACTGAAGCTTTCTTT
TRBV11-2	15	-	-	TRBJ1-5	CASSPWGDSNQPQHF	TGTGCCAGCAGCCCCTGGGGGGACAGCAATCAGCCCCAGCATTTT
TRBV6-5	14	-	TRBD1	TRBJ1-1	CASSYGTANTEAFF	TGTGCCAGCAGTTACGGGACAGCTAACACTGAAGCTTTCTTT
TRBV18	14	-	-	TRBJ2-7	CASSHDDTPYEQYF	TGTGCCAGCTCACACGACGACACGCCCTACGAGCAGTACTTC
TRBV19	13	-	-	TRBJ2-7	CASSMVAASEQYF	TGTGCCAGTAGTATGGTGGCAGCTAGCGAGCAGTACTTC
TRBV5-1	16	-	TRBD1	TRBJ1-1	CASSADRGARNTEAFF	TGCGCCAGCAGCGCGGACAGGGGGGCGAGGAACACTGAAGCTTTCTTT
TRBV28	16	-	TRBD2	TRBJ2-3	CASSLKRGVSTDTQYF	TGTGCCAGCAGTTTAAAGCGGGGGGTTTCCACAGATACGCAGTATTTT
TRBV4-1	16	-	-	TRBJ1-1	CASSHPPFTVNTEAFF	TGCGCCAGCAGCCACCCTCCCTTTACAGTGAACACTGAAGCTTTCTTT
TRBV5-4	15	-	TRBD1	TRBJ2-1	CASSPGQGASNEQFF	TGTGCCAGCAGCCCCGGACAGGGGGCAAGCAATGAGCAGTTCTTC
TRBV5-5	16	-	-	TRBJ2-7	CASSLEGTQTPYEQYF	TGTGCCAGCAGCTTGGAAGGGACACAAACACCCTACGAGCAGTACTTC
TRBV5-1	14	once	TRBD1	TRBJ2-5	CASSLDRGRETQYF	TGCGCCAGCAGCTTGGACAGGGGGAGAGAGACCCAGTACTTC
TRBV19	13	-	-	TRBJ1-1	CASSLSYRSEAFF	TGTGCCAGTAGTCTATCATACAGATCTGAAGCTTTCTTT
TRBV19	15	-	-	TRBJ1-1	CASSIGGVMNTEAFF	TGTGCCAGTAGCATTGGAGGAGTTATGAACACTGAAGCTTTCTTT
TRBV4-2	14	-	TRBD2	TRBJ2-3	CASSLGTSPGTQYF	TGTGCCAGCAGCCTCGGGACTAGCCCGGGTACGCAGTATTTT
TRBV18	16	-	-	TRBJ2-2	CASSPFPKSHTGELFF	TGTGCCAGCTCACCATTCCCCAAAAGCCACACCGGGGAGCTGTTTTTT
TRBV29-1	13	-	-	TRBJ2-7	CSVEEKGTYEQYF	TGCAGCGTTGAAGAGAAGGGGACCTACGAGCAGTACTTC
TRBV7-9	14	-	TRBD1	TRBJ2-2	CASSLTGGTGELFF	TGTGCCAGCAGCCTAACAGGGGGAACCGGGGAGCTGTTTTTT
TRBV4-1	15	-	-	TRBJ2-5	CASSPTWTGRETQYF	TGCGCCAGCAGTCCAACGTGGACTGGTCGGGAGACCCAGTACTTC
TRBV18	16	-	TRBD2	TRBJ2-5	CASSPLAGVRDKTQYF	TGTGCCAGCTCACCATTAGCGGGGGTCAGAGATAAGACCCAGTACTTC
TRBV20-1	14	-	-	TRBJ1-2	CSASIPVEIYGYTF	TGCAGTGCTAGTATCCCTGTTGAGATTTATGGCTACACCTTC